The sequence of this T cell receptor (beta chain) was determined in a study of response to subunit inactivated influenza vaccine. General study findings and limits: A suggestion made by the authors is that each seasonal influenza vaccination recruits few new T cells.

CDR1 and CDR2 (germline): SEHNR, FQNEAQ (reference sequence). The V gene lost 2 bases and the J gene lost 8 bases, with 10 bases spanning the gap. The CDR3 has 14 amino acids. Via MiXCR, TCRdb re-called the RT-PCR reads, giving one row per CDR3 protein. This table has more than 200,000 distinct CDR3 sequences, more than 9% appearing once. On this clonotype itself: Its specificity is not known.

This sequence was found in a man between 45 and 60 years old who received an inactivated influenza vaccine. The chain joins TRBV7-9 to TRBJ1-6, with D unclear. This specimen was non-naive T cells sorted from PBMCs, taken 14 days before vaccination. CDR3 region: CASSLSRRDSPLHF. DNA of the CDR3: TGTGCCAGCAGCTTATCTAGGAGGGATTCACCCCTCCACTTT.